This TCR beta chain originates from a study of T cells in Graves' hyperthyroidism and ophthalmopathy. Findings and limits, study-wide: A model built on 13 V-J features separated ophthalmopathy from stable hyperthyroidism.

The CDR3 regions of TCR beta were amplified from RNA transcripts. TCR CDR3 regions were first amplified by RT-PCR with HTBI primers. Each CDR3 protein gets one entry after TCRdb re-called the multiplex PCR reads with MiXCR. The data contain a few hundred thousand distinct CDR3 sequences, around 46% of them singletons. Researchers barred patients who had uncontrolled infection, other autoimmune disease, pregnancy or lactation. Used for diagnoses were clinical symptoms, serum thyroxine and TRAb, thyroid ultrasound and orbital computed tomography. At least ten counts were recorded for this clonotype. Its antigen is unknown. The sample comprised peripheral blood or thyroid tissue (not recorded which). The sequence was collected from a woman aged 18-29 years with Graves' hyperthyroidism.

The CDR3, as DNA: TGCAGTGCTAGTGATCTCCAGGGGACCTACGAGCAGTACTTC. Translation: CSASDLQGTYEQYF. This chain uses TRBV20-1 with TRBJ2-7, with a tentative D call TRBD1 (6 bases). Trimming cost V 3 bases and J 2 bases, with 14 bases left between them. CDR1 is DFQATT, CDR2 SNEGSKA, per germline (reference sequence). This CDR3 has 14 residues.